These 9 T cell receptor beta chains originate from one sample sequenced in a study of blood T cell repertoires in COVID-19. Here immunoSEQ multiplex PCR was the method, and the copy in TCRdb shows in-frame clones only, minus some. The data contain fewer than 350,000 clones, 89% of them singletons. The sample was PBMCs or T cells enriched from blood (not recorded which). Receptors were obtained from a man in his 60s who had recovered from COVID-19.

The genes are TRBV28 and TRBJ1-6, with 7 bases identical to TRBD1. The CDR3 sequence is 14 residues long. Germline CDR1 is MDHEN and CDR2 is SYDVKM. The junction had 4 bases not matched to a gene; V was cut back by 4 bases and J by 7 bases. CDR3 coding DNA: TGTGCCAGCAGTTCACAGGGGTGGAATTCACCCCTCCACTTT. It is translated as CASSSQGWNSPLHF.

A note on this clone: Different DNA sequences within this sample yield the same CDR3. V is TRBV2 and J is TRBJ1-1; D uncertain. CDR1 SNHLY and CDR2 FYNNEI come from the germline V gene. This CDR3 has 13 residues. The ends were cut back, 3 bases at V and 0 bases at J, with 5 bases in the middle. CDR3 sequence reads: CASSEEVNTEAFF. The DNA of the CDR3 is TGTGCCAGCAGTGAGGAGGTGAACACTGAAGCTTTCTTT.

This chain uses TRBV5-1 with TRBJ2-3; maybe TRBD2 (6 bases). Germline assignment: CDR1 SGHRS and CDR2 YFSETQ. This CDR3 region has 15 residues. V was cut by 4 bases and J by 4 bases, with 16 bases left in between. In nucleotides, the CDR3 is TGCGCCAGCAGCGGAGGGACTGTACAGGCAGATACGCAGTATTTT. This translates into CASSGGTVQADTQYF.

The chain joins TRBV15 to TRBJ2-7, with 10 nucleotides matching TRBD1. The CDR3 has 14 residues. Losses at the gene ends were 5 bases for V and 6 bases for J; bases not matched to a gene: 7. Germline lookup yields CDR1 LNHNV and CDR2 YYDKDF (reference sequence). CDR3 sequence reads: CATSGRDRGSEQYF. The CDR3 nucleotides read TGTGCCACCAGCGGCCGGGACAGGGGAAGCGAGCAGTACTTC. The full variable domain, with the rest looked up from reference TRBV15 and TRBJ2-7, is DAMVIQNPRYQVTQFGKPVTLSCSQTLNHNVMYWYQQKSSQAPKLLFHYYDKDFNNEADTPDNFQSRRPNTSFCFLDIRSPGLGDTAMYLCATSGRDRGSEQYFGPGTRLTVT.

The CDR3 protein is CAIPGYTGELFF. The DNA for the CDR3 is TGTGCCATCCCAGGGTACACCGGGGAGCTGTTTTTT. The chain links TRBV24-1 to TRBJ2-2; a weak D match, TRBD1 (5 bases). The germline CDR1 and CDR2 sequences are KGHDR and SFDVKD. The CDR3 consists of 12 residues. V dropped 11 bases and J dropped 3 bases, with 9 bases sitting between them.

This chain joins TRBV19 and TRBJ1-5, with 7 positions matching TRBD1. Germline CDR1 reads LNHDA; CDR2 reads SQIVND (reference sequence). J lost 0 bases, V lost 7 bases, and 6 bases had no gene match. This CDR3 is built from 15 residues. CDR3 in DNA: TGTGCCAGTATCAGGGACAGATATAGCAATCAGCCCCAGCATTTT. As protein: CASIRDRYSNQPQHF. Full variable domain (outside the CDR3, taken from reference TRBV19 and TRBJ1-5): DGGITQSPKYLFRKEGQNVTLSCEQNLNHDAMYWYRQDPGQGLRLIYYSQIVNDFQKGDIAEGYSVSREKKESFPLTVTSAQKNPTAFYLCASIRDRYSNQPQHFGDGTRLSIL.

The chain links TRBV7-9 to TRBJ1-2; 7 bases agree with TRBD1. This CDR3 has 15 amino acids. The V gene's germline CDR1 is SEHNR and CDR2 FQNEAQ (reference sequence). Losses at the gene ends were 0 bases for V and 6 bases for J; bases not matched to a gene: 7. The CDR3 bases are TGTGCCAGCAGCTTAGCGAGGGGGCGGGATGATGGCTACACCTTC. Amino acids: CASSLARGRDDGYTF.

Many counts were recorded for this clone. Other DNA sequences within the sample encode an identical CDR3. The gene calls are TRBV5-4 and TRBJ1-1, with D unclear. The germline gives CDR1 SGHNT, CDR2 YYREEE (reference sequence). This CDR3 region has 11 residues. Trimming removed 0 bases from V and 11 bases from J, with 8 bases in between. The CDR3 DNA follows: TGTGCCAGCAGCTTGGGATTACAGGCTTTCTTT. Residues: CASSLGLQAFF.

This clone was seen only once. The CDR3 sequence is CASSLVGVYEQYF. The CDR3 coding sequence is TGTGCCAGCAGTTTGGTGGGAGTGTACGAGCAGTACTTC. The chain combines TRBV28 with TRBJ2-7, with D perhaps matching TRBD2 (5 bases). V lost 3 bases and J 4 bases, leaving 10 bases between the germline ends. The CDR3 covers 13 residues. From germline, CDR1 is MDHEN and CDR2 SYDVKM.